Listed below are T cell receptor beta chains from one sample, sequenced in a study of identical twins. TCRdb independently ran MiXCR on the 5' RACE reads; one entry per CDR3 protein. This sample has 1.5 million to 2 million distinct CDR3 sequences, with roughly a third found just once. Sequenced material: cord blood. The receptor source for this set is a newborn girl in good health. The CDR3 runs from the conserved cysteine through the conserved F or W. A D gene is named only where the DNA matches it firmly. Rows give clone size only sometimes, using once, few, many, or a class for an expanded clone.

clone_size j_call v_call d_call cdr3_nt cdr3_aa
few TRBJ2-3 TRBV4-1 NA TGCGCCAGCAGCCAAAGCGTTACAGATACGCAGTATTTT CASSQSVTDTQYF
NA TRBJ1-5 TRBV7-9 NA TGTGCCAGCAGCTTAGGTGACAGGACCAATCAGCCCCAGCATTTT CASSLGDRTNQPQHF
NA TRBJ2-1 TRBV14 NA TGTGCCAGCAGCCAAGACAGGGCCGAAAGCTCCTACAATGAGCAGTTCTTC CASSQDRAESSYNEQFF
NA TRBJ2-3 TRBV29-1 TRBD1 TGCAGCTTCCCGGGGACAGGGGTAGATACGCAGTATTTT CSFPGTGVDTQYF
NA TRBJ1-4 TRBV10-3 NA TGTGCCATCAGTGAGGACAGGGAAAAACTGTTTTTT CAISEDREKLFF
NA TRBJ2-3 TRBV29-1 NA TGCAGCGTTGATTCTGGGTCCGGCACAGATACGCAGTATTTT CSVDSGSGTDTQYF
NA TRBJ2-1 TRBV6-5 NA TGTGCCAGCAGTTACCAGGCGGGGGCCTCCTACAATGAGCAGTTCTTC CASSYQAGASYNEQFF
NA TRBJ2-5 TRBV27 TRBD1 TGTGCCAGCAGTTTCCAAACCAGGGGGTCGCAGTACTTC CASSFQTRGSQYF
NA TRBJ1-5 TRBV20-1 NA TGCAGTGCTAGAGATGAGTGGGGGGTAGGGGGCAATCAGCCCCAGCATTTT CSARDEWGVGGNQPQHF
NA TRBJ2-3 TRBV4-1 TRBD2 TGCGCCAGCAGCCAACTCGGACTAGCGGGAGGTACCATTAGCACAGATACGCAGTATTTT CASSQLGLAGGTISTDTQYF
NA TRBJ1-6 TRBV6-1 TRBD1 TGTGCCAGCAGAGCCGGGACAGGGGGGAATTCACCCCTCCACTTT CASRAGTGGNSPLHF
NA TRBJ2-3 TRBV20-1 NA TGCAGTGCTACCCGGGGTACGCAGTATTTT CSATRGTQYF
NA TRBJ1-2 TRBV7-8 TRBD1 TGTGCCAGCAGTCAGGGACAGGGGTCCTCTAACTATGGCTACACCTTC CASSQGQGSSNYGYTF
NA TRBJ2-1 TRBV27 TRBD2 TGTGCCAGCAGTCGAACTAGCGGGAAGGGGGCTTACAATGAGCAGTTCTTC CASSRTSGKGAYNEQFF
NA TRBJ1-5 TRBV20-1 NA TGCAGTGCTAAGAGGGGGGGTCAGCCCCAGCATTTT CSAKRGGQPQHF
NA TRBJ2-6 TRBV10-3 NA TGTGCCATCAGTGAGTTCACAGGGACTGGGGCCAACGTCCTGACTTTC CAISEFTGTGANVLTF
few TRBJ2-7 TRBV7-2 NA TGTGCCAGCAGCTTAGTAACAACGTCGAGGGACGAGCAGTACTTC CASSLVTTSRDEQYF
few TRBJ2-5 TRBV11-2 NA TGTGCCAGCAGCTCAGGTTATAGCGCGCAAGAGACCCAGTACTTC CASSSGYSAQETQYF
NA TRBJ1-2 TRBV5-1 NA TGCGCCAGCAGCTTGGATGAGGAGACAGTCTATGGCTACACCTTC CASSLDEETVYGYTF
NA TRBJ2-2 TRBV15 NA TGTGCCACCAGCAGATTTTCCGGGGAGCTGTTTTTT CATSRFSGELFF
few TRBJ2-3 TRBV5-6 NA TGTGCCAGCAGCTTGTTGTTCGGGGCACACACAGATACGCAGTATTTT CASSLLFGAHTDTQYF
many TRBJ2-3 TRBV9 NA TGTGCCAGCAGCCCAGCGTCAGGTCCGACAGATACGCAGTATTTT CASSPASGPTDTQYF
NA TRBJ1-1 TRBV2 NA TGTGCCAGCAGTGAAGCGAGGCAGGGGTACACTGAAGCTCTCTTT CASSEARQGYTEALF
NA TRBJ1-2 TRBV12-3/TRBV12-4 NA TGTGCCAGCAGTTTGGGTGGGGGGAAGTGGGGTTCTACCTATGGCTACACCTTC CASSLGGGKWGSTYGYTF
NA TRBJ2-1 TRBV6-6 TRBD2 TGTGCCAGCAGTCAGCGGGGGGGGAGGTACAATGAGCAGTTCTTC CASSQRGGRYNEQFF
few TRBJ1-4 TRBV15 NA TGTGCCACCAGCAGCGTGACAGCAACTAATGAAAAACTGTTTTTT CATSSVTATNEKLFF
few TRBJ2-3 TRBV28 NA TGTGCCAGCAGTTTAGCAGGGGCTCGGGCAGATACGCAGTATTTT CASSLAGARADTQYF
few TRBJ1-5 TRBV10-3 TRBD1 TGTGCCATCAGTGAGTTTGGGACAGCCGGCAATCAGCCCCAGCATTTT CAISEFGTAGNQPQHF
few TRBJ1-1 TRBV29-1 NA TGCAGCGTTGAACCCCTCTTCCCCCCTGAAGCTTTCTTT CSVEPLFPPEAFF
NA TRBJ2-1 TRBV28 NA TGTACCAGCGCACGGCCCCCCTACAATGAGCAGTTCTTC CTSARPPYNEQFF
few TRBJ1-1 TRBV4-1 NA TGCGCCAGCAGCCGCCGGGGCGCCCCGGCTGAAGCTTTCTTT CASSRRGAPAEAFF
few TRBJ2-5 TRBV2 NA TGTGCCAGCAGTGAAGAGGGGACCCAGTACTTC CASSEEGTQYF
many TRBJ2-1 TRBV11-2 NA TGTGCCAGCAGCTTAGGTGTGGGTGAGCAGTTCTTC CASSLGVGEQFF
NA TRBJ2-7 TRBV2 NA TGTGCCAGCAGTGAACCGACAGGTCCCGGCGACGAGCAGTACTTC CASSEPTGPGDEQYF
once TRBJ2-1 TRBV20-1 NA TGCAGTGCCCTCCAGGCGGGTGTGCATAATGAGCAGTTCTTC CSALQAGVHNEQFF
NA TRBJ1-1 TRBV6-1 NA TGTGCCAGCAGCCTCAGGGCAAGGAGGAACACTGAAGCTTTCTTT CASSLRARRNTEAFF
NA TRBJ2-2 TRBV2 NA TGTGCCAGCAGGAGGACACTCGGGGCCGGGGAGCTGTTTTTT CASRRTLGAGELFF
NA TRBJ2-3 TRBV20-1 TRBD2 TGCGTTAGCGGGGGGGGAATAGGCGACACGCAGTATTTT CVSGGGIGDTQYF
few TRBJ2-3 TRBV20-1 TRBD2 TGCAGTGCTGCTAATAGCGGGAGCCCGACAGATACGCAGTATTTT CSAANSGSPTDTQYF
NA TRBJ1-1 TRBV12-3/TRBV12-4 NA TGTGCCAGCAGTTTAGCGACTGACCGTAGGAACACTGAAGCTTTCTTT CASSLATDRRNTEAFF
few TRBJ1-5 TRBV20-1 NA TGCAGTGCTAGATACTCCCGGGAGAATCAGCCCCAGCATTTT CSARYSRENQPQHF
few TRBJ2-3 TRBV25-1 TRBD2 TGTGCCAGCAGGGGACTAGCGGGGCTCACAGATACGCAGTATTTT CASRGLAGLTDTQYF
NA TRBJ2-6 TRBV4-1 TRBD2 TGCGCCAGCAGCCAAGATGTCATTTGGGAGCGGGGCGCCGTCTCTGGGGCCAACGTCCTGACTTTC CASSQDVIWERGAVSGANVLTF
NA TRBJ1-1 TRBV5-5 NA TGTGCCAGCAGCGCGGGGGCAGCCTTGAACACTGAAGCTTTCTTT CASSAGAALNTEAFF
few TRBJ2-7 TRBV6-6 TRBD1 TGTGCCAGCGGGAGACACAGGGGGAAGGGGGAGCAGTACTTC CASGRHRGKGEQYF
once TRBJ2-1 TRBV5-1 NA TGCGCCAGCAGCCCGCGTGAGGGGAGCTCCTCCAATGAGCAGTTCTTC CASSPREGSSSNEQFF
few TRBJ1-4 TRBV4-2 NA TGTGCCAGCAGCCAAGATCACACAACTAATGAAAAACTGTTTTTT CASSQDHTTNEKLFF
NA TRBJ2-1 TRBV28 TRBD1 TGTGCCAGCAGTTCGACAGGGTGGTCCTACAATGAGCAGTTCTTC CASSSTGWSYNEQFF
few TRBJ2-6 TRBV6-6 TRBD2 TGTGCCAGCAGTTACTCTAGCGGGGGGGCCAACGTCCTGACTTTC CASSYSSGGANVLTF
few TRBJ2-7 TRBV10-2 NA TGCGCCAGCAGTGAGTCGCCAGGGGCCTACGAGCAGTACTTC CASSESPGAYEQYF
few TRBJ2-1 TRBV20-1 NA TGCAGTGCTCGCCATACCTGGCTAGCTGGTGACAATGAGCAGTTCTTC CSARHTWLAGDNEQFF
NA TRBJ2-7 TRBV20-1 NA TGCAGTGCTAGAGATTATGAGCGATTTGGGGAGCAGTACTTC CSARDYERFGEQYF
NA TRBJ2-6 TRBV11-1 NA TGTGCCAGCAGCCCCCCTAGAGTTTTTCACTCTGGGGCCAACGTCCTGACTTTC CASSPPRVFHSGANVLTF
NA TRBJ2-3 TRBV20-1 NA TGCAGTGCTAATTCCGGGGCCACAGATACGCAGTATTTT CSANSGATDTQYF
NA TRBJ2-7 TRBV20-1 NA TGCAGTGCTAGAGACTACCGCGGCGGGATACCCAAGGGGCAGTACTTC CSARDYRGGIPKGQYF
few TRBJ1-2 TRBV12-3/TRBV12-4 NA TGTGCCAGCAGTCCCGGGACAAGAGGCTACACCTTC CASSPGTRGYTF
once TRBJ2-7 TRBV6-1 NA TGTGCCAGCAGTGCCTGGGCAGGCCCCTACGAGCAGTACTTC CASSAWAGPYEQYF